Each of the 9 T cell receptor beta chains below was sequenced from the same sample in a study of cytomegalovirus exposure and HLA in healthy donors. It was with 60 Vbeta and 13 Jbeta primers that the PCR ran. Clones were sequenced by immunoSEQ multiplex PCR, and TCRdb holds only the in-frame ones, with some missing. The sample contains about 220,000 clones, 82% of which appear only once. Sample: PBMCs. The origin of the receptors is a middle-aged woman in good health and CMV-seropositive.

The rearrangement uses TRBV4-2 and TRBJ2-1, with 13 bases lining up with TRBD2. The ends lost 0 bases at V and 7 bases at J; junction bases unmatched: 9. Per germline, CDR1 LGHNA and CDR2 YNFKEQ. CDR3 size: 18 residues. The CDR3 DNA reads TGTGCCAGCAGCCAAGACCAGGGACTAGCGGGGAGAGGGAATGAGCAGTTCTTC. Protein sequence: CASSQDQGLAGRGNEQFF.

The chain links TRBV2 to TRBJ2-7; D not certain. The CDR3 length is 12 residues. Trimming stripped 3 bases from V and 2 bases from J, with 5 bases between. Germline lookup yields CDR1 SNHLY and CDR2 FYNNEI. The CDR3 sequence is CASSEGPYEQYF. Written as DNA, the CDR3 is TGTGCCAGCAGTGAGGGCCCCTACGAGCAGTACTTC.

A remark on this clone: Germline is not matched at one junction end, which may reflect a read error. J is TRBJ2-1 and V is TRBV5-6, with a tentative D call TRBD2 (6 bases). The CDR3 consists of 16 residues. Germline-derived CDR1 and CDR2 are SGHDT and YYEEEE. CDR3 region: CAGSVSSDVSYNEQFF. The CDR3 DNA reads as TGTGCCGGCAGCGTCTCTAGCGATGTCTCCTACAATGAGCAGTTCTTC.

The chain carries TRBV4-3 and TRBJ2-7; 11 bases are shared with TRBD1. Losses at the gene ends were 4 bases for V and 3 bases for J; bases not matched to a gene: 5. The CDR3 contains 15 residues. Germline-derived CDR1 and CDR2 are LGHNA and YSLEER. The chain's CDR3 is CASSRLGQGDYEQYF. CDR3 in DNA: TGCGCCAGCAGCCGTTTGGGACAGGGGGACTACGAGCAGTACTTC.

V usage is TRBV28 and J usage is TRBJ1-2, with 9 bases that match TRBD1. Germline V lookup: CDR1 MDHEN, CDR2 SYDVKM. This CDR3 contains 13 residues. Unmatched junction bases numbered 6, after V lost 8 bases and J lost 5 bases. CDR3 in DNA: TGTGCCAGCGCGACAGGGGGTGTATATGGCTACACCTTC. This sequence encodes CASATGGVYGYTF.

This sequence joins TRBV7-5 and TRBJ1-4; the listed D gene, TRBD1, was not tested against the DNA. TRBV7-5 is designated a pseudogene. The CDR3 spans 14 residues. This CDR3 is CVRSLWVQVGKLFF. CDR3 DNA: TGTGTCAGAAGCTTATGGGTACAGGTTGGAAAACTGTTTTTT.

This chain uses TRBV27 with TRBJ1-2, with 8 positions matching TRBD1. The CDR3 has 13 residues. Germline values: CDR1 MNHEY, CDR2 SMNVEV (reference sequence). Unmatched junction bases numbered 6, after V lost 4 bases and J lost 8 bases. DNA of the CDR3: TGTGCCAGCAGTTATACAGGGGGTGAAGGCTACACCTTC. Amino acids: CASSYTGGEGYTF.

CDR3 region: CASSLDEGYGYTF. The CDR3 DNA sequence: TGTGCCAGCAGCTTGGACGAGGGTTATGGCTACACCTTC. The rearrangement joins TRBV5-6 to TRBJ1-2; D gene uncertain. The CDR3 runs 13 residues. CDR1 is SGHDT, CDR2 YYEEEE, per germline. Trimming left V 0 bases short and J 5 bases short, with 8 bases between.

The genes are TRBV7-9 and TRBJ1-5; D gene ambiguous. CDR1 and CDR2 from the germline V gene are SEHNR and FQNEAQ (reference sequence). Between the trimmed V and J ends, which lost 8 bases and 7 bases, there was a span of 12 bases. The CDR3 contains 12 residues. CDR3 bases: TGTGCCAGCCGCCGTTCGGGGCAGCCCCAGCATTTT. The encoded protein is CASRRSGQPQHF.